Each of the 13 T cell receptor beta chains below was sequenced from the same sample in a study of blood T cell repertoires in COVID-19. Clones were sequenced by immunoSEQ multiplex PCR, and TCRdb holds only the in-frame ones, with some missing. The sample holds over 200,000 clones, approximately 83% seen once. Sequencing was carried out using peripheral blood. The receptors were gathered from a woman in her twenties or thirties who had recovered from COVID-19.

In DNA, the CDR3 is TGTGCCAGCAGCTTAAAGGGGACAGGGTTCGGCGAGCAGTACTTC. Translation: CASSLKGTGFGEQYF. The genes are TRBV7-9 and TRBJ2-7; 9 bases fit TRBD1. Germline V gene lookup returns CDR1 SEHNR and CDR2 FQNEAQ (reference sequence). V gave up 2 bases and J gave up 6 bases; unmatched junction bases: 8. This CDR3 is built from 15 residues. Together with reference TRBV7-9 and TRBJ2-7, the CDR3 gives the full variable domain: DTGVSQNPRHKITKRGQNVTFRCDPISEHNRLYWYRQTLGQGPEFLTYFQNEAQLEKSRLLSDRFSAERPKGSFSTLEIQRTEQGDSAMYLCASSLKGTGFGEQYFGPGTRLTVT.

The CDR3 nucleotides read TGTGCCAGCAGCTTGACATGGTGGGGAAACACCATATATTTT. Translation gives CASSLTWWGNTIYF. The J gene is TRBJ1-3, the V gene TRBV7-2; D gene ambiguous. Germline V gives CDR1 SGHTA, CDR2 FQGNSA. V was pared by 3 bases and J by 4 bases, with 10 bases between. This CDR3 contains 14 residues.

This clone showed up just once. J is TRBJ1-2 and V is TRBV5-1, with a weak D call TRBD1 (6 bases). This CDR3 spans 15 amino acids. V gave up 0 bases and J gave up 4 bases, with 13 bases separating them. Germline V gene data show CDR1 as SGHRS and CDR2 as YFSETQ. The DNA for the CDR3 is TGCGCCAGCAGCTTGGTACAGGGCTTGTCCTATGGCTACACCTTC. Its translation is CASSLVQGLSYGYTF.

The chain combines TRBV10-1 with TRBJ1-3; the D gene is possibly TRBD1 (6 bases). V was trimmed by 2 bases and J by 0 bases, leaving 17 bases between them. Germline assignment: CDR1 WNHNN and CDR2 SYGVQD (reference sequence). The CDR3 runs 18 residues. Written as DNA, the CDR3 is TGCGCCAGCAGTGAGGTCGGGGAGGGGGGCCTCTCTGGAAACACCATATATTTT. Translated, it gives CASSEVGEGGLSGNTIYF.

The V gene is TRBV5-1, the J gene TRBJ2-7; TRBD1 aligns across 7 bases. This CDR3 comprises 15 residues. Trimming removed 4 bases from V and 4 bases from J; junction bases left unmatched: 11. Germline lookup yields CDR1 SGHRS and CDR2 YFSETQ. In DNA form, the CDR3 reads TGCGCCAGCAGCCCCAATTCCGGGACAGCTTACGAGCAGTACTTC. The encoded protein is CASSPNSGTAYEQYF.

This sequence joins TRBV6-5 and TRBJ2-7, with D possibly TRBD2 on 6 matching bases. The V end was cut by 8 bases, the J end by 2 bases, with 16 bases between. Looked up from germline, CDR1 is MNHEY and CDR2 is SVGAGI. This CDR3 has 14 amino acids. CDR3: CASPRPGVAYEQYF. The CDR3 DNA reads TGTGCCAGCCCCAGGCCGGGGGTCGCCTACGAGCAGTACTTC.

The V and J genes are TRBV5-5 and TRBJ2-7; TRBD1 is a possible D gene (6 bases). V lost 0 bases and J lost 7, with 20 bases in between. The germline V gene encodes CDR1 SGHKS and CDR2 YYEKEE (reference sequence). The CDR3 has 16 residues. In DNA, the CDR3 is TGTGCCAGCAGCTTGGCCCTTAGACAGGCCCGTGGGGAGCAGTACTTC. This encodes CASSLALRQARGEQYF.

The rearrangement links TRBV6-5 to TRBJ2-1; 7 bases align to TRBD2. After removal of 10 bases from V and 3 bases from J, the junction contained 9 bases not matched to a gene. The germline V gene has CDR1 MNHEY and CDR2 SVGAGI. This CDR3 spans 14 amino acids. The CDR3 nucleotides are TGTGCCACCCGGTATGGGGGGGTCTACAATGAGCAGTTCTTC. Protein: CATRYGGVYNEQFF.

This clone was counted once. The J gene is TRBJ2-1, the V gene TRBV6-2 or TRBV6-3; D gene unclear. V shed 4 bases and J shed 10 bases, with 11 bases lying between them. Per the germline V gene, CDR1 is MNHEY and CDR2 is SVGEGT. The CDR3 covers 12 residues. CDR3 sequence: CASSSRRREQFF. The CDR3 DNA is TGTGCCAGCAGTTCGAGGCGCCGAGAGCAGTTCTTC.

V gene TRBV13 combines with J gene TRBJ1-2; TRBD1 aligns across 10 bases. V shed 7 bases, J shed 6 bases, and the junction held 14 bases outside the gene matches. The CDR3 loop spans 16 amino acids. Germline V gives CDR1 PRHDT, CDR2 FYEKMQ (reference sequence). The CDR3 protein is CASTPLVAGTGDGYTF. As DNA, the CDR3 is TGTGCCAGCACCCCCCTGGTGGCCGGGACAGGGGATGGCTACACCTTC.

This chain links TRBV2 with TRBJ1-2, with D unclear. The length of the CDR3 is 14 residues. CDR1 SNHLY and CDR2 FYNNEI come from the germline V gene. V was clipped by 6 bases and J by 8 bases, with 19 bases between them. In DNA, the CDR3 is TGTGCCAGCAGCGACCGGGAGGGAATTGGCGGCTACACCTTC. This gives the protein CASSDREGIGGYTF.

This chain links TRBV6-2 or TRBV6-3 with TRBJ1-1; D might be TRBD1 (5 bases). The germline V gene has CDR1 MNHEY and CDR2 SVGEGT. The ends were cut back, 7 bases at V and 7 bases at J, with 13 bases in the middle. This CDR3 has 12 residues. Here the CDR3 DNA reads TGTGCCAGCAACCCGGGACTCAGTGAAGCTTTCTTT. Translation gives CASNPGLSEAFF.

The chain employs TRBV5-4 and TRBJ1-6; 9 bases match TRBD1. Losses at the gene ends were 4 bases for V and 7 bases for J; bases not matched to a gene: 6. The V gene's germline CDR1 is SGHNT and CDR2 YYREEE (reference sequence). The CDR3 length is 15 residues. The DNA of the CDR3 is TGTGCCAGCAGCATACAGGGGGCGGGAAATTCACCCCTCCACTTT. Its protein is CASSIQGAGNSPLHF.